Reported below is one T cell receptor (beta chain). Its antigen is as yet unknown. This sample's RNA came from whole unsorted tissue. The normal lung tissue was taken more than 3 cm from the tumor edge. These data are taken from a study of tumor and adjacent non-tumor tissue in lung cancer. As for the study in general: The cohort had approximately 13 adenocarcinoma, a couple of squamous cell and 1 small cell patients. The patients, 10 men and 5 or 6 women, were roughly 30 to 80 with stage I to III disease. Study-level findings and limits: TCR diversity was significantly greater in tumor than normal lung tissue. In normal lung, the top 100 clones were significantly more dominant than in tumor.

This CDR3 spans 19 amino acids. CDR1 MGHRA and CDR2 YSYEKL come from the germline V gene. The V gene end was trimmed by 8 bases and the J gene end by 2 bases; junction bases not matched to a gene: 20. Three rounds of nested PCR, following a modified ARM-PCR protocol, produced the TCRbeta library. TCRdb called the multiplex PCR reads again in MiXCR, with one record for every CDR3 protein. The table lists approximately 100,000 distinct CDR3 sequences, about 60% of them singletons, with roughly 19% in the top ten. The clonotype originates from a man aged 30-40 years with non-small cell lung cancer. This chain joins TRBV4-1 and TRBJ2-3; 9 bases align to TRBD2. Sequencing input: distant non-tumor lung tissue. CDR3 bases: TGCGCCAGCGGCCCTTGGACTAGCGAGGGGGAACGCTACACAGATACGCAGTATTTT. Encoded protein: CASGPWTSEGERYTDTQYF.